This T cell receptor beta chain was sequenced during a study of T-cell reconstitution after alpha-beta-depleted transplantation in children. Unique molecular identifiers were built into the TCRbeta library. TCRdb fed the PCR reads into MiXCR, producing one record per CDR3 protein. The sample holds more than 500,000 distinct CDR3 sequences, more than 9.5% seen once. J gave up 4 bases and V 1 base, and 6 bases lay outside the gene matches. Looked up from germline, CDR1 is KGHSH and CDR2 is LQKENI. The CDR3 is 15 amino acids. Study-wide results and limits: By one year post-transplant, T-cell counts and diversity largely arose from T cells that were newly produced. Alpha-beta T cells present about two months after transplant were reported to originate from several hundred expanded graft clones.

This clonotype was seen more than once but under ten times. The antigen remains undetermined. This chain joins TRBV18 and TRBJ1-1, with TRBD1 identical over 7 bases. Sequencing used PBMCs, mostly from graft donor cells, obtained 180 days after TCRalphabeta/CD19-depleted stem cell transplant. The TCR sequence derives from a female patient aged 2-9 years who had a stem cell transplant for aplastic anemia, so the T cells may come from the graft donor. The CDR3 reads CASSPRGQLGTEAFF. Here the CDR3 DNA reads TGTGCCAGCTCACCACGGGGACAGCTTGGCACTGAAGCTTTCTTT.